This T cell receptor beta chain comes out of a study of blood T cell repertoires in COVID-19. Across the whole study: Acute-phase and convalescent COVID-19 samples originated in the United States, Italy and Spain. T cells, B-cell-depleted T cells, or PBMCs supplied cDNA or gDNA.

Unmatched junction bases numbered 4, after V lost 3 bases and J lost 4 bases. This CDR3 is 14 amino acids long. In germline, CDR1 is SGDLS, CDR2 YYNGEE. Per the original methods: Estimated nucleated cell counts came from reference gene primer amplification. This table comes from immunoSEQ multiplex PCR, and its TCRdb copy is limited to in-frame clones, with some not included. V, J and clone size reflect that table, while D and trimming were determined from the DNA. This table has approximately 58,000 clones, roughly nine tenths appearing once. This clonotype was sampled from a human donor in a cohort sampled during active COVID-19. The sample consisted of peripheral blood. The rearrangement joins TRBV9 to TRBJ1-2; 9 bases map to TRBD1. For the CDR3, the DNA is TGTGCCAGCAGCGCATCGACAGGGGGCTATGGCTACACCTTC. It translates to CASSASTGGYGYTF.